Listed below are T cell receptor beta chains from one sample, sequenced in a study of T cell changes during pregnancy in multiple sclerosis. Profiled with immunoSEQ multiplex PCR; TCRdb holds only in-frame clones, not every one. The sample lists 55,000 to 75,000 clones; about nine tenths were seen once. Sequenced here: peripheral blood, sampled after pregnancy. These receptors were taken from a female donor in good health, enrolled as a control in a pregnancy study. Each CDR3 is given with its conserved first and last residue. The order of the fields is V gene, clone size, D gene, J gene, CDR3 length, CDR3 protein, CDR3 DNA. D genes are given only for firm matches. A row's size may be missing; if present it is once, few, many or a size class.

TRBV7-9	-	-	TRBJ1-6	15	CASSSGGIVNSPLHF	TGTGCCAGCAGCTCGGGAGGGATTGTGAATTCACCCCTCCACTTT
TRBV2	-	TRBD2	TRBJ2-1	16	CASNNPGTIDYNEQFF	TGTGCCAGCAACAATCCCGGGACTATCGACTACAATGAGCAGTTCTTC
TRBV4-1	-	-	TRBJ2-2	16	CASSQGQASNTGELFF	TGCGCCAGCAGCCAAGGCCAGGCCTCGAACACCGGGGAGCTGTTTTTT
TRBV27	-	-	TRBJ2-7	13	CASSRQGSYEQYF	TGTGCCAGCAGCCGTCAGGGATCGTACGAGCAGTACTTC
TRBV7-3	once	-	TRBJ2-3	14	CASSQGLSTDTQYF	TGTGCCAGCAGCCAGGGACTGAGCACAGATACGCAGTATTTT
TRBV5-8	-	TRBD1	TRBJ1-1	15	CASSLIEQGAGEAFF	TGTGCCAGCAGCTTGATCGAGCAGGGGGCAGGTGAAGCTTTCTTT
TRBV7-2	-	-	TRBJ1-5	16	CASSLFRGASNQPQHF	TGTGCCAGCAGCTTATTTCGGGGGGCGAGCAATCAGCCCCAGCATTTT
TRBV19	-	-	TRBJ1-1	12	CASSNRGTEAFF	TGTGCCAGTAGTAACCGGGGGACTGAAGCTTTCTTT
TRBV4-1	-	-	TRBJ1-4	15	CASSPSDGRSEKLFF	TGCGCCAGCAGCCCGTCGGATGGGAGGTCAGAAAAACTGTTTTTT
TRBV6-6	-	-	TRBJ2-2	13	CASSYGGTGELFF	TGTGCCAGCAGTTACGGAGGGACCGGGGAGCTGTTTTTT
TRBV19	-	TRBD1	TRBJ1-5	14	CAVSQGASNQPQHF	TGTGCCGTCTCACAGGGGGCGAGTAATCAGCCCCAGCATTTT
TRBV7-2	-	-	TRBJ2-1	12	CASSFYLGEQFF	TGTGCCAGCAGCTTTTATCTCGGGGAGCAGTTCTTC
TRBV4-3	-	TRBD2	TRBJ2-3	17	CASSQESWTSRPDTQYF	TGCGCCAGCAGCCAAGAAAGTTGGACTAGCAGGCCAGATACGCAGTATTTT
TRBV5-4	-	TRBD1	TRBJ1-1	14	CASSTGTVNTEAFF	TGTGCCAGCAGCACGGGGACAGTAAACACTGAAGCTTTCTTT
TRBV11-3	-	-	TRBJ2-5	11	CALIGGATQYF	TGTGCCTTAATAGGAGGGGCAACCCAGTACTTC
TRBV10-3	-	-	TRBJ1-3	15	CAISEPTGRGNTIYF	TGTGCCATCAGTGAGCCTACAGGGCGGGGAAACACCATATATTTT
TRBV19	-	-	TRBJ1-6	13	CASKLTDNSPLHF	TGTGCCAGTAAGCTCACGGATAATTCACCCCTCCACTTT
TRBV7-2	-	TRBD2	TRBJ2-3	14	CASSARREGDTQYF	TGTGCCAGCAGCGCTCGAAGGGAGGGGGATACGCAGTATTTT
TRBV7-3	few	-	TRBJ2-5	13	CASSYTGLETQYF	TGTGCCAGCAGCTACACAGGGCTAGAGACCCAGTACTTC
TRBV19	few	-	TRBJ1-1	12	CASSSRGAEAFF	TGTGCCAGTAGTTCGAGAGGAGCTGAAGCTTTCTTT
TRBV19	-	-	TRBJ2-7	17	CASRGEAQGPTPYEQYF	TGTGCCAGTAGGGGGGAGGCGCAGGGACCCACACCGTACGAGCAGTACTTC
TRBV29-1	-	TRBD2	TRBJ2-3	19	CSVESRVAGGPLNTDTQYF	TGCAGCGTTGAATCCCGAGTAGCGGGGGGTCCTCTTAACACAGATACGCAGTATTTT
TRBV5-4	-	-	TRBJ1-1	13	CASSLGTNTEAFF	TGTGCCAGCAGCTTGGGAACAAACACTGAAGCTTTCTTT
TRBV7-2	-	TRBD1	TRBJ1-5	15	CASRLDRGPNQPQHF	TGTGCCAGCAGATTGGACAGGGGGCCCAATCAGCCCCAGCATTTT
TRBV29-1	-	-	TRBJ2-7	17	CSVATLNFGGLDSEQYF	TGCAGCGTTGCCACCTTAAATTTTGGAGGGTTGGATTCCGAGCAGTACTTC
TRBV2	-	-	TRBJ2-1	16	CASSEDRGFSYNEQFF	TGTGCCAGCAGTGAAGATCGGGGTTTCTCCTACAATGAGCAGTTCTTC
TRBV4-2	-	-	TRBJ2-7	14	CASSQGHRSYEQYF	TGTGCCAGCAGCCAAGGACACCGCTCCTACGAGCAGTACTTC
TRBV19	-	-	TRBJ1-2	14	CASSNPYSEYGYTF	TGTGCCAGTAGCAATCCATACTCGGAGTATGGCTACACCTTC
TRBV30	-	-	TRBJ1-3	15	CAWSAGTNSGNTIYF	TGTGCCTGGAGTGCCGGGACAAATTCTGGAAACACCATATATTTT
TRBV9	-	-	TRBJ1-5	18	CASSVPSFLGQDNQPQHF	TGTGCCAGCAGCGTACCTTCGTTTCTGGGGCAGGACAATCAGCCCCAGCATTTT
TRBV7-3	-	-	TRBJ1-1	13	CASSFTENTEAFF	TGTGCCAGCAGCTTCACAGAGAACACTGAAGCTTTCTTT
TRBV7-9	-	-	TRBJ2-5	17	CASNDLTVPGSSETQYF	TGTGCCAGCAACGACCTGACGGTCCCGGGGTCTTCAGAGACCCAGTACTTC
TRBV19	-	-	TRBJ1-5	15	CASSTTGGRNQPQHF	TGTGCCAGTAGTACCACGGGGGGGAGGAATCAGCCCCAGCATTTT
TRBV7-9	few	TRBD1	TRBJ1-1	15	CASSGKQGDGTEAFF	TGTGCCAGCAGCGGGAAACAGGGGGATGGAACTGAAGCTTTCTTT
TRBV4-3	-	-	TRBJ1-3	15	CASSQDSQGGNTIYF	TGCGCCAGCAGCCAAGATAGTCAGGGAGGAAACACCATATATTTT
TRBV7-8	-	TRBD1	TRBJ1-1	16	CASSSNTGAIGTEAFF	TGTGCCAGCAGCTCTAACACAGGGGCGATTGGCACTGAAGCTTTCTTT
TRBV29-1	-	TRBD1	TRBJ1-2	13	CSVKGRGDYGYTF	TGCAGCGTCAAGGGCAGGGGGGACTATGGCTACACCTTC
TRBV19	-	-	TRBJ1-2	15	CASSIRLGDGYGYTF	TGTGCCAGTAGTATACGACTGGGAGACGGTTATGGCTACACCTTC
TRBV27	-	TRBD1	TRBJ1-4	15	CASSSDRAPYEKLFF	TGTGCCAGCAGTTCCGACAGGGCCCCCTATGAAAAACTGTTTTTT
TRBV5-8	-	-	TRBJ1-1	14	CASSLRGQNTEAFF	TGTGCCAGCAGCTTGAGGGGACAGAACACTGAAGCTTTCTTT